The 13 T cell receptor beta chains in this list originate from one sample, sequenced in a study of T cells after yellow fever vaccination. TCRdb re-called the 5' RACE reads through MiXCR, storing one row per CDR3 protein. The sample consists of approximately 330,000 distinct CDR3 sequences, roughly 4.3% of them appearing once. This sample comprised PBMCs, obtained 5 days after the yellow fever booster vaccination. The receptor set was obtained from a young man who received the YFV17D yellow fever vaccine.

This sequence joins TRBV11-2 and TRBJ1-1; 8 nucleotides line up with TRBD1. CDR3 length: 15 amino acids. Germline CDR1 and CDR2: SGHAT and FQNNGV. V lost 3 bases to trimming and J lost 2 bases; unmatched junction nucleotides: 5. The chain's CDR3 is CASSFAGQVNTEAFF. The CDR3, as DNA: TGTGCCAGCAGCTTTGCGGGACAGGTAAACACTGAAGCTTTCTTT.

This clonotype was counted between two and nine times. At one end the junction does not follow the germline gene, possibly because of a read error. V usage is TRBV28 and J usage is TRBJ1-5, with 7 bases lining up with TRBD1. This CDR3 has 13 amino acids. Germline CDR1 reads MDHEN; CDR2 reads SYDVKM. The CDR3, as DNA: TGTGCCAGCCGCAACAACGGACAGGCGCTTATGCCCTTT. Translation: CASRNNGQALMPF.

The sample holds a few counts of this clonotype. The CDR3 coding sequence is TGCGCCAGCAGCCCAACCGGGGGGAACAATGAGCAGTTCTTC. Translated, it gives CASSPTGGNNEQFF. The chain combines TRBV5-1 with TRBJ2-1, with 7 bases aligning to TRBD2. The V and J ends lost 4 bases and 5 bases, in that order; junction bases with no gene match: 6. The germline V gene encodes CDR1 SGHRS and CDR2 YFSETQ. This CDR3 is 14 amino acids long.

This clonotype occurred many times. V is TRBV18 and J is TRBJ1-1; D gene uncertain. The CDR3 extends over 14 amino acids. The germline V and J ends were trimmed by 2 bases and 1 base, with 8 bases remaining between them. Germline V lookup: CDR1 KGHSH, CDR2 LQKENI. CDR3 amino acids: CASSPTATNTEAFF. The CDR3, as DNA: TGTGCCAGCTCACCAACGGCGACGAACACTGAAGCTTTCTTT.

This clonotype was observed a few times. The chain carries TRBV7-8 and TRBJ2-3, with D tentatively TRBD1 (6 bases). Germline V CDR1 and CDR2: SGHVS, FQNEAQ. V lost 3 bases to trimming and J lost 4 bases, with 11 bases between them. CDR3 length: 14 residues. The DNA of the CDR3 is TGTGCCAGCAGCTTTGGACAGAGGGCAGATACGCAGTATTTT. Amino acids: CASSFGQRADTQYF.

CDR3 sequence (DNA): TGTGCCAGCAGTGAGGCCCGTTACGAGCAGTACTTC. Encoded protein: CASSEARYEQYF. The J gene is TRBJ2-7, the V gene TRBV2; D gene uncertain. V lost 3 bases and J lost 4, with 7 bases in between. CDR3 length equals 12 residues. Looked up from germline, CDR1 is SNHLY and CDR2 is FYNNEI. Full variable domain (missing parts from reference TRBV2 and TRBJ2-7): EPEVTQTPSHQVTQMGQEVILRCVPISNHLYFYWYRQILGQKVEFLVSFYNNEISEKSEIFDDQFSVERPDGSNFTLKIRSTKLEDSAMYFCASSEARYEQYFGPGTRLTVT.

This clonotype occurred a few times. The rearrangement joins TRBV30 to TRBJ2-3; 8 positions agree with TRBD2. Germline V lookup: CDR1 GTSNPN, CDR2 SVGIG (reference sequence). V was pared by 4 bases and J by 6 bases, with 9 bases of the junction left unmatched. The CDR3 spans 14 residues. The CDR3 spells CAWTSRGGSDTQYF. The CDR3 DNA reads TGTGCCTGGACCAGTCGGGGGGGCTCGGATACGCAGTATTTT.

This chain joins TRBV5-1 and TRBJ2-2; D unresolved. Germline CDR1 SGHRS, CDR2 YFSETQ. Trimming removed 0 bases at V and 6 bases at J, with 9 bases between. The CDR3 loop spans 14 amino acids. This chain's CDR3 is CASSLGVAPGELFF. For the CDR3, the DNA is TGCGCCAGCAGCTTGGGGGTGGCCCCCGGGGAGCTGTTTTTT.

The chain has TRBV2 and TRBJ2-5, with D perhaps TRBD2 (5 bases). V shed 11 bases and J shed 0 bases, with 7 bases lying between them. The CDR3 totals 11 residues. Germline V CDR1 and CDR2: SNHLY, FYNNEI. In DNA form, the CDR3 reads TGTGCCGACGGGAACCAAGAGACCCAGTACTTC. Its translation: CADGNQETQYF.

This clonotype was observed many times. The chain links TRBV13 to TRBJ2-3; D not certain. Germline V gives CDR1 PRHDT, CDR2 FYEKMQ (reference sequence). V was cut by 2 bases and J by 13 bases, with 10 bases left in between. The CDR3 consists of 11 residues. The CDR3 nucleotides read TGTGCCAGCAGCTTAAATGGTCCGGAGTATTTT. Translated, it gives CASSLNGPEYF. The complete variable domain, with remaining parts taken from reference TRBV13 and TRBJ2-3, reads AAGVIQSPRHLIKEKRETATLKCYPIPRHDTVYWYQQGPGQDPQFLISFYEKMQSDKGSIPDRFSAQQFSDYHSELNMSSLELGDSALYFCASSLNGPEYFGPGTRLTVL.

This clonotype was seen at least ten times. The CDR3 coding sequence is TGCAGCGTTGAAGATCTCGGTGGAAAACTGTTTTTT. This translates into CSVEDLGGKLFF. The genes are TRBV29-1 and TRBJ1-4; no clear D gene. The CDR3 is 12 residues long. V shed 0 bases and J shed 10 bases, with 9 bases lying between them. Germline CDR1 is SQVTM and CDR2 is ANQGSEA.

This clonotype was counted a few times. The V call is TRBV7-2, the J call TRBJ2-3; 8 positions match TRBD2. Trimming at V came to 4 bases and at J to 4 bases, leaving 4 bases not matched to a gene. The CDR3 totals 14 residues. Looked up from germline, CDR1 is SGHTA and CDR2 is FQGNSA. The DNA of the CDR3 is TGTGCCAGCAGCTCAACGGGGGGGCCAGATACGCAGTATTTT. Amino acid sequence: CASSSTGGPDTQYF.

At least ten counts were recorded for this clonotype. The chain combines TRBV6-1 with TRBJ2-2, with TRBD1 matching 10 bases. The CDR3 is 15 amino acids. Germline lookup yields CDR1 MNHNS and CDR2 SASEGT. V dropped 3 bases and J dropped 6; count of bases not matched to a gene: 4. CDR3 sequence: CASSDGQGGPGELFF. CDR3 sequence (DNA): TGTGCCAGCAGTGATGGACAGGGGGGGCCCGGGGAGCTGTTTTTT.